Detailed here is one T cell receptor beta chain. This sample is drawn from a study of siplizumab effects on memory and regulatory T cells. Sequenced by immunoSEQ multiplex PCR; TCRdb stores in-frame clones only, minus some. Of around 58,000 clones listed, 75% to 90% are singletons. The CDR3 is 15 residues long. CDR1 MNHEY and CDR2 SVGAGI come from the germline V gene. V lost 2 bases, J lost 4 bases, and 15 bases lay in between. The receptor was isolated from a human donor in good health. The chain joins TRBV6-5 to TRBJ2-7; TRBD1 or TRBD2 may be the D gene (7 bases each). Input material: memory CD4+ T cells sorted from blood. CDR3 sequence: CASSYREGAGYEQYF. The CDR3 bases are TGTGCCAGCAGTTACAGGGAGGGGGCTGGTTACGAGCAGTACTTC.